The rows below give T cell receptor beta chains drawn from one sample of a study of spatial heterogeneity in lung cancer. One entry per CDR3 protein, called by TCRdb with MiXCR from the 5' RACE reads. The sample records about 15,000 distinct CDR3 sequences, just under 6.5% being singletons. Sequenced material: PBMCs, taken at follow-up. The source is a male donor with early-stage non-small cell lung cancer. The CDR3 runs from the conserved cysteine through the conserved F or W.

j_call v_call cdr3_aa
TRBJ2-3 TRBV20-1 CSASPSEGALGTDTQYF
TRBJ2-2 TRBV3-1 CASSPGAGVVGELFF
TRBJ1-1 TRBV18 CASSQRGRDTEAFF
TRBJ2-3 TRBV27 CASSLRGQSTDTQYF
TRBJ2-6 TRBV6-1 CASSEYPTGGIAGANVLTF
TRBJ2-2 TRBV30 CAWSPQGPTNTGELFF
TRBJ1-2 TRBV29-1 CSVEDSGINLYGYTF
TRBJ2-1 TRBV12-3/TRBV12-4 CASRERAGGNEQFF
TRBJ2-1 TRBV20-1 CSAPSGRADEQFF
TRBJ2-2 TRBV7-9 CASSFLGGLGRGELFF
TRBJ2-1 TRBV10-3 CAISEPGQGWDNEQFF
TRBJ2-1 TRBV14 CASSQDFGLAGYNEQFF
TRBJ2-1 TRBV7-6 CASSSLGPDEQFF
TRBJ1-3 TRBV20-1 CSAKDGQGGNTIYF
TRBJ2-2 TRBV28 CASSFGLSGVPGELFF
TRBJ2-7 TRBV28 CASRSGQSYEQYF
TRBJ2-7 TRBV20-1 CSAPTGRYEQYF
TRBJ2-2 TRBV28 CASGQGAQGTGELFF
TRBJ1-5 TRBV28 CASSPPGQPQHF
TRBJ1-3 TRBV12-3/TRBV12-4 CASNRVGNTIYF
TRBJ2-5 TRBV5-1 CASSLAGLDYKETQYF
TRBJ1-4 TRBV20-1 CSAIRQGQMEKLFF
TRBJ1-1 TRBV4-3 CASSQRTQGAGEAFF
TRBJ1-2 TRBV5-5 CASSLAVPGGTLNGYTF
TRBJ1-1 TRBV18 CASSRPGQVEAFF
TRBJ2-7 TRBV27 CASSPGQMYEQYF
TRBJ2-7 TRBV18 CASSPDRYEQYF
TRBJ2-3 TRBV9 CASSALPGADTDTQYF
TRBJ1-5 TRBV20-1 CSASRDSNQPQHF
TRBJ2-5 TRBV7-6 CASSPHPQGTSGTMETQYF
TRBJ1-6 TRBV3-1 CASSQDRGLYNSPLHF
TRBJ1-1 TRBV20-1 CSADRGPGTEAFF
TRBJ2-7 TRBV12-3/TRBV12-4 CASSFLDRAYEQYF
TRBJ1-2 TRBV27 CASSSGTGRYYGYTF
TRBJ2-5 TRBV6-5 CASRRSGTLSETQYF
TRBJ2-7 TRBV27 CASSLSTWTGVYEQYF
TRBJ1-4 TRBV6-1 CAILPGPDRVELFF